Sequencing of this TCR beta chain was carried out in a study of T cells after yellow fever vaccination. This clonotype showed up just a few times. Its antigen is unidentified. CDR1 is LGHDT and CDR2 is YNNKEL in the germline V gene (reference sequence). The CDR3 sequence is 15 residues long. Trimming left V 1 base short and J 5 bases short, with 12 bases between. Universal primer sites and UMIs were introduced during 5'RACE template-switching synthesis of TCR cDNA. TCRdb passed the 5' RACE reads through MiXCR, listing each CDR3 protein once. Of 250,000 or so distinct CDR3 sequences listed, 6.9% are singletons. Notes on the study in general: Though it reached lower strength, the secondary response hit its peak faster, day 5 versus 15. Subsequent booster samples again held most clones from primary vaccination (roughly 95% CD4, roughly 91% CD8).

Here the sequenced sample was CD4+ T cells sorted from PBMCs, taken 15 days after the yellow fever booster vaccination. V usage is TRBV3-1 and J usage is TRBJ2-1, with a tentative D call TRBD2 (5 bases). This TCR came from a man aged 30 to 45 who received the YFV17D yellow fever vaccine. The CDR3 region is CASSQASGFHNEQFF. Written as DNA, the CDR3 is TGTGCCAGCAGCCAAGCGTCGGGGTTCCACAATGAGCAGTTCTTC.